Listed here are 27 T cell receptor beta chains from one sample, sequenced in a study of patients and donors after allogeneic stem cell transplantation. MiXCR, applied by TCRdb to the RT-PCR reads, yields one record per CDR3 protein. Altogether 65,000 to 80,000 distinct CDR3 sequences are present, approximately 26% being singletons, with the ten largest covering more than 20%. The sample consisted of blood, either unsorted or a sorted T cell fraction (not recorded which). These receptors were obtained from a human donor who was either an allogeneic HSCT recipient or a stem cell or donor lymphocyte infusion donor (not recorded which). It is not recorded whose cells these are; they may come from a transplant donor.

This clonotype was seen a few times. The chain joins TRBV10-3 to TRBJ1-5; possible D gene TRBD1, 5 bases. V was cut by 2 bases and J by 6 bases, with 11 bases left in between. The germline V gene has CDR1 ENHRY and CDR2 SYGVKD. The CDR3 consists of 14 residues. CDR3 protein: CAISEGAILQPQHF. CDR3 in DNA: TGTGCCATCAGTGAGGGGGCAATTCTTCAGCCCCAGCATTTT.

This clonotype appeared a few times. This chain links TRBV5-1 with TRBJ2-7, with D perhaps matching TRBD1 (6 bases). The germline CDR1 and CDR2 sequences are SGHRS and YFSETQ. V lost 2 bases and J 0 bases, leaving 9 bases between the germline ends. The CDR3 extends over 14 amino acids. CDR3 nucleotide sequence: TGCGCCAGCAGCTTCGACAGGACCTCCTACGAGCAGTACTTC. It is translated as CASSFDRTSYEQYF.

Judged by abundance, this clonotype is medium-sized (0.01 to 0.1%). The chain uses TRBV15 and TRBJ2-5; D is unclear. In germline, CDR1 is LNHNV, CDR2 YYDKDF (reference sequence). V was cut by 0 bases and J by 3 bases, with 14 bases left in between. CDR3 size: 16 residues. CDR3 nucleotides: TGTGCCACCAGCAGAGATCTCGGGTATCGAAAAGAGACCCAGTACTTC. The encoded protein is CATSRDLGYRKETQYF.

The chain carries TRBV6-5 and TRBJ1-6, with D hard to call. CDR3 length equals 13 residues. The ends were cut back, 8 bases at V and 0 bases at J, with 5 bases in the middle. The V gene's germline CDR1 is MNHEY and CDR2 SVGAGI. The chain's CDR3 is CASHGSYNSPLHF. As DNA, the CDR3 is TGTGCCAGCCACGGCTCCTATAATTCACCCCTCCACTTT.

DNA for the CDR3: TGCAGCGTAACAGGGGGCGGTGGGACCGGGGAGCTGTTTTTT. Its protein is CSVTGGGGTGELFF. V gene TRBV29-1 combines with J gene TRBJ2-2, with 9 bases that match TRBD1. The trim removed 6 bases at V and 5 bases at J, leaving 7 bases unmatched. The V gene's germline CDR1 is SQVTM and CDR2 ANQGSEA. This CDR3 contains 14 residues.

This clonotype was detected only a few times. At one of its ends the junction is not consistent with the germline gene, which may arise from a read error. V is TRBV15 and J is TRBJ1-3; 9 bases agree with TRBD1. The germline gives CDR1 LNHNV, CDR2 YYDKDF (reference sequence). The CDR3 runs 16 residues. The CDR3, as DNA: TGTGCCACCAGCCGAGAGACAGGGGGCTCTGGAAACACCATATATTTT. Translated, it gives CATSRETGGSGNTIYF.

There are a few counts of this clonotype. The chain links TRBV4-2 to TRBJ1-1; D gene ambiguous. This CDR3 is 15 amino acids long. V was cut by 1 base and J by 0 bases, with 9 bases left in between. Looked up from germline, CDR1 is LGHNA and CDR2 is YNFKEQ. The CDR3 sequence: CASSQAEALNTEAFF. The CDR3, as DNA: TGTGCCAGCAGCCAAGCGGAGGCTCTGAACACTGAAGCTTTCTTT.

This clonotype was counted at least ten times. The J gene is TRBJ1-5, the V gene TRBV5-6; D uncertain. This CDR3 has 12 amino acids. Germline-derived CDR1 and CDR2 are SGHDT and YYEEEE. V shed 0 bases and J shed 5 bases, with 3 bases lying between them. CDR3 nucleotide sequence: TGTGCCAGCAGCTTGGGGGATCAGCCCCAGCATTTT. It is translated as CASSLGDQPQHF.

The V call is TRBV18, the J call TRBJ2-1; a weak D match, TRBD2 (7 bases). The CDR3 contains 16 residues. Germline-derived CDR1 and CDR2 are KGHSH and LQKENI. V was clipped by 3 bases and J by 9 bases, with 21 bases between them. The CDR3 DNA is TGTGCCAGCTCACCCCAAGAGGTTGGGGGGGCCGGTGAGCAGTTCTTC. It is translated as CASSPQEVGGAGEQFF.

This clonotype was picked up a small number of times. The chain is built from TRBV11-2 and TRBJ1-1; D gene uncertain. Trimming stripped 5 bases from V and 10 bases from J, with 14 bases between. The CDR3 loop spans 12 amino acids. From germline, CDR1 is SGHAT and CDR2 FQNNGV. In DNA, the CDR3 is TGTGCCAGCAGCCAAGCCGGGGTCCCAGCTTTCTTT. Protein sequence: CASSQAGVPAFF.

There are a few counts of this clonotype. The genes are TRBV4-1 and TRBJ1-2, with D perhaps TRBD1 (5 bases). The V end was cut by 4 bases, the J end by 4 bases, with 13 bases between. The CDR3 has 14 amino acids. The germline V gene has CDR1 MGHRA and CDR2 YSYEKL. In DNA form, the CDR3 reads TGCGCCAGCAGCCTAGGAGTGAGGGGCTATGGCTACACCTTC. Its translation: CASSLGVRGYGYTF.

V and J are TRBV20-1 and TRBJ2-3; TRBD1 might be the D (5 bases). This CDR3 has 16 amino acids. Deletions cut 1 base from V and 4 bases from J, with 18 bases between. Looked up from germline, CDR1 is DFQATT and CDR2 is SNEGSKA (reference sequence). The CDR3 spells CSARAKGLARADTQYF. In DNA, the CDR3 is TGCAGTGCTAGAGCCAAGGGGTTGGCCCGAGCAGATACGCAGTATTTT.

This clonotype has just a few counts. This chain connects TRBV5-1 to TRBJ1-6; the D gene is possibly TRBD1 (6 bases). The CDR3 sequence is 19 residues long. Germline values: CDR1 SGHRS, CDR2 YFSETQ. Trimming shortened V by 1 base and J by 0 bases, and 17 bases separated the two germline ends. This CDR3 is CASSLPQGELSSYNSPLHF. The CDR3 region has the DNA TGCGCCAGCAGCTTGCCACAGGGTGAGCTGAGCTCCTATAATTCACCCCTCCACTTT.

This clonotype has only a few counts. V usage is TRBV20-1 and J usage is TRBJ1-3; D gene uncertain. Trimming cost V 3 bases and J 1 base, with 1 base left between them. The CDR3 is 11 residues long. CDR1 and CDR2 from the germline V gene are DFQATT and SNEGSKA (reference sequence). The CDR3 here is CSARSGNTIYF. The CDR3 DNA sequence: TGCAGTGCTAGGTCTGGAAACACCATATATTTT.

The sample holds a few counts of this clonotype. This chain connects TRBV5-1 to TRBJ2-2, with D possibly TRBD2 on 6 matching bases. This CDR3 comprises 16 residues. V shed 0 bases and J shed 3 bases, with 12 bases lying between them. CDR1 SGHRS and CDR2 YFSETQ come from the germline V gene. The CDR3 loop reads CASSLARTTYTGELFF. The CDR3 DNA sequence: TGCGCCAGCAGCTTGGCCCGGACTACCTACACCGGGGAGCTGTTTTTT.

This clonotype has only a few counts. The genes are TRBV6-1 and TRBJ1-2, with D possibly being TRBD1 (6 bases). The germline V gene encodes CDR1 MNHNS and CDR2 SASEGT. The ends were cut back, 11 bases at V and 4 bases at J, with 17 bases in the middle. This CDR3 spans 13 amino acids. CDR3 sequence: CALRDNIPYGYTF. The CDR3 DNA sequence: TGTGCCCTCCGGGACAACATTCCCTATGGCTACACCTTC.

This clonotype was observed a few times. J is TRBJ2-3 and V is TRBV20-1, with 9 bases aligning to TRBD2. The CDR3 sequence is 16 residues long. Germline-derived CDR1 and CDR2 are DFQATT and SNEGSKA (reference sequence). V was clipped by 3 bases and J by 2 bases; unmatched bases: 9. The CDR3 is CSASGLTSGITDTQYF. As DNA, the CDR3 is TGCAGTGCTAGTGGGCTGACTAGCGGAATCACAGATACGCAGTATTTT.

V and J are TRBV12-3 or TRBV12-4 and TRBJ1-4; D remains unclear. V lost 8 bases to trimming and J lost 5 bases, with 12 bases between them. The CDR3 sequence is 13 residues long. The CDR3 here is CASLRTLNEKLFF. The CDR3 bases are TGTGCCAGCCTACGGACCCTCAATGAAAAACTGTTTTTT.

Only a few counts were recorded for this clonotype. The V and J genes are TRBV5-1 and TRBJ1-5; TRBD1 matches 7 bases. The germline V gene has CDR1 SGHRS and CDR2 YFSETQ. This CDR3 region has 14 residues. The V and J ends lost 0 bases and 5 bases, in that order; junction bases with no gene match: 2. CDR3 in amino acids: CASSLGDSHQPQHF. CDR3 DNA: TGCGCCAGCAGCTTGGGGGACAGCCATCAGCCCCAGCATTTT.

The rearrangement links TRBV20-1 to TRBJ2-1, with 11 bases fitting TRBD2. Trimming cost V 0 bases and J 6 bases; bases outside gene matches: 7. The CDR3 is made up of 16 amino acids. The germline gives CDR1 DFQATT, CDR2 SNEGSKA (reference sequence). CDR3 coding DNA: TGCAGTGCTAGAGATTTGGGACTAGCGGCAATCAATGAGCAGTTCTTC. Its translation: CSARDLGLAAINEQFF.

The chain has TRBV5-1 and TRBJ2-2, with D perhaps given as TRBD1 or TRBD2 (5 bases each). Trimming stripped 4 bases from V and 3 bases from J, with 13 bases between. Germline CDR1 is SGHRS and CDR2 is YFSETQ. The CDR3 extends over 15 amino acids. CDR3 sequence reads: CASSLRDHHTGELFF. In DNA form, the CDR3 reads TGCGCCAGCAGCCTAAGGGACCACCACACCGGGGAGCTGTTTTTT.

V usage is TRBV5-1 and J usage is TRBJ2-3, with 9 bases matching TRBD2. The J segment lost 6 bases and the V segment lost 2 bases, leaving 1 base of the junction unmatched. Germline V gives CDR1 SGHRS, CDR2 YFSETQ. This CDR3 region has 13 residues. DNA for the CDR3: TGCGCCAGCAGCTTTAGCGGGAGCGATACGCAGTATTTT. Translation gives CASSFSGSDTQYF.

This clonotype was detected only a few times. V usage is TRBV6-1 and J usage is TRBJ1-1; D is perhaps TRBD1 (5 bases). Trimming took off 9 bases at V and 6 bases at J, with 17 bases between the two ends. The CDR3 spans 13 residues. Germline V gene data show CDR1 as MNHNS and CDR2 as SASEGT. As DNA, the CDR3 is TGTGCCAGTCGGGGGGATCTATTTGCTGAAGCTTTCTTT. Protein sequence: CASRGDLFAEAFF.

This clonotype appeared a few times. The chain combines TRBV11-2 with TRBJ1-2; D is undetermined. The CDR3 consists of 13 residues. Germline CDR1 is SGHAT and CDR2 is FQNNGV. The V end lost 3 bases, the J end lost 4 bases, and 9 bases lay between the germline ends. CDR3 bases: TGTGCCAGCAGCTTGGGTCCGCTCTATGGCTACACCTTC. As protein: CASSLGPLYGYTF.

The chain combines TRBV2 with TRBJ1-5; 9 bases map to TRBD1. V was pared by 6 bases and J by 5 bases, with 5 bases of the junction left unmatched. CDR1 SNHLY and CDR2 FYNNEI come from the germline V gene. The CDR3 loop spans 14 amino acids. CDR3 loop: CASSTGTGHQPQHF. CDR3 DNA sequence: TGTGCCAGCAGCACCGGGACAGGGCATCAGCCCCAGCATTTT.

The V and J genes are TRBV6-5 and TRBJ1-2; D perhaps matches TRBD1 (5 bases). Trimming pared 6 bases from V and 2 bases from J, leaving 16 bases between. CDR1 and CDR2 (germline): MNHEY, SVGAGI. The CDR3 sequence is 15 residues long. The CDR3 protein is CASSQDWGVNYGYTF. The DNA for the CDR3 is TGTGCCAGCAGCCAAGATTGGGGGGTCAACTATGGCTACACCTTC.

V and J are TRBV2 and TRBJ2-7; a possible D gene is TRBD1 (5 bases). The germline V and J ends were trimmed by 1 base and 2 bases, with 15 bases remaining between them. The CDR3 is 16 residues long. Germline V gene data show CDR1 as SNHLY and CDR2 as FYNNEI. This chain's CDR3 is CASSEVKGPLPYEQYF. The CDR3 nucleotides are TGTGCCAGCAGTGAAGTTAAGGGGCCCCTCCCCTACGAGCAGTACTTC.